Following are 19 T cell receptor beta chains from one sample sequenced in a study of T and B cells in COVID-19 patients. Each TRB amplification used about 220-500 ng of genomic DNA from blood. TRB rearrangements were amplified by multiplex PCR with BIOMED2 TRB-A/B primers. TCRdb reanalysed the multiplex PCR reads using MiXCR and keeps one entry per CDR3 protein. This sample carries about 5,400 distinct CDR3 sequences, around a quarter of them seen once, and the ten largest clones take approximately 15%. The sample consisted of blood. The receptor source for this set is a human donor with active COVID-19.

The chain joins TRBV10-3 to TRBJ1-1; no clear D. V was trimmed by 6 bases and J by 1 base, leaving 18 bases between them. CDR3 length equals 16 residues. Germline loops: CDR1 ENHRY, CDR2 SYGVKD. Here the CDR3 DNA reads TGTGCCATCAGCCCCGGATTTAATAGGAAGAACACTGAAGCTTTCTTT. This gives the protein CAISPGFNRKNTEAFF.

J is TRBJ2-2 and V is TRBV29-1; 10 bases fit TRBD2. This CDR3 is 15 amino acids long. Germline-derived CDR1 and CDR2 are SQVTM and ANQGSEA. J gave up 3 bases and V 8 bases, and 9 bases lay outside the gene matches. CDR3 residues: CSSYGLAGDTGELFF. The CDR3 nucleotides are TGCAGCTCCTATGGGCTAGCGGGAGACACCGGGGAGCTGTTTTTT.

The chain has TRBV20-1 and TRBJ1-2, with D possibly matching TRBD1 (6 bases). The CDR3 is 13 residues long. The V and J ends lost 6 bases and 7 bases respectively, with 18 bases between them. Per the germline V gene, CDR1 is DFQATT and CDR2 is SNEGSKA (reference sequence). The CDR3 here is CSATGHYPGGYTF. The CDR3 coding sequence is TGCAGTGCCACGGGACACTATCCCGGTGGCTACACCTTC.

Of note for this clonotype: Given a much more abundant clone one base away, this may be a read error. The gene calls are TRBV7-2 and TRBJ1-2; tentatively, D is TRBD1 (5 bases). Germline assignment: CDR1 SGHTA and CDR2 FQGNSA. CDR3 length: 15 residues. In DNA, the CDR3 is TGTGCCAGCAGCTTGGAAATGAGACAGCCCTATGACTACACCTTC. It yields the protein CASSLEMRQPYDYTF.

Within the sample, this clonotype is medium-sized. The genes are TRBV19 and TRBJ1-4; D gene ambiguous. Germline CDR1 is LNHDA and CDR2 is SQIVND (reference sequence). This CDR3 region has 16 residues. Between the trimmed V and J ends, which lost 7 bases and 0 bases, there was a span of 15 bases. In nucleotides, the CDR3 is TGTGCCAGTAAAGCACCTGGACGTACAACTAATGAAAAACTGTTTTTT. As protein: CASKAPGRTTNEKLFF.

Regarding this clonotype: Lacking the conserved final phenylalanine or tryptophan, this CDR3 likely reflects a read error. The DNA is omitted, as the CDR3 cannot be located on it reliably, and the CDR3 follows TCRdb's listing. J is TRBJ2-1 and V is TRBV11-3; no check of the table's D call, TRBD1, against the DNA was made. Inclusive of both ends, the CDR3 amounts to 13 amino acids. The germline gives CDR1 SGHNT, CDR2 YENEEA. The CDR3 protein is CASSARDGKEQGG.

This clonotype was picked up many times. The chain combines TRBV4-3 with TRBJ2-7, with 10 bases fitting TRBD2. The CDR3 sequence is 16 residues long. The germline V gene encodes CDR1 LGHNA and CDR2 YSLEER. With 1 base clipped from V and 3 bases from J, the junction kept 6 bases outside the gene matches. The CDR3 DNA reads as TGCGCCAGCAGCCAAGCGGGAGTAGCGGGAGGCTACGAGCAGTACTTC. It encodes CASSQAGVAGGYEQYF.

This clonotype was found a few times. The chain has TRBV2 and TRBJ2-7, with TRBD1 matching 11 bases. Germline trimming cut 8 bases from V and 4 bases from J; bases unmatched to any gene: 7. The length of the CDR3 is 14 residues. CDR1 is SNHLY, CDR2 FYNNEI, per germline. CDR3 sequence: CASVGTGGIYEQYF. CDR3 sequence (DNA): TGTGCCAGCGTAGGGACAGGGGGTATTTACGAGCAGTACTTC.

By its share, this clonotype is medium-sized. CDR3 bases: TGTGCCAGCAGCTCCCTAAGCTCTGGGGCCAACGTCCTGACTTTC. Translating it yields CASSSLSSGANVLTF. V and J are TRBV7-9 and TRBJ2-6; D gene uncertain. Germline-derived CDR1 and CDR2 are SEHNR and FQNEAQ (reference sequence). This CDR3 is 15 amino acids long. Trimming cost V 4 bases and J 0 bases, with 7 bases left between them.

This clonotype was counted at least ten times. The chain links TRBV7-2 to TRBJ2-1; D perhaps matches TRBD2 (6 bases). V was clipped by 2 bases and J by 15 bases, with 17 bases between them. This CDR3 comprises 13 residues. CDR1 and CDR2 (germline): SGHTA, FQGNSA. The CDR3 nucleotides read TGTGCCAGCAGCTTACGGGACTCCGGCGCTGGGTTCTTC. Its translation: CASSLRDSGAGFF.

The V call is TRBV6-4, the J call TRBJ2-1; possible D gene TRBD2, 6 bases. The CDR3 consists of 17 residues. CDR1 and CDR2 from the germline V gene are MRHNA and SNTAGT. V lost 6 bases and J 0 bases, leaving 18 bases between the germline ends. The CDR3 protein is CASSATLAASSYNEQFF. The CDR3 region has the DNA TGTGCCAGCAGCGCGACACTAGCAGCGAGCTCCTACAATGAGCAGTTCTTC.

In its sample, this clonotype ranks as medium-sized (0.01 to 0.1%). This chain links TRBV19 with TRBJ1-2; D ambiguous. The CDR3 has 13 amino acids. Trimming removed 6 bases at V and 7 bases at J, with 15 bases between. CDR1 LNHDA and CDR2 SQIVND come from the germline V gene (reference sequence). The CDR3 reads CASSTALSSGYTF. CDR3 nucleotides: TGTGCCAGTAGCACAGCCCTCTCCAGTGGCTACACCTTC. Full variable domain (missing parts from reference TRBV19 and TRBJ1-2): DGGITQSPKYLFRKEGQNVTLSCEQNLNHDAMYWYRQDPGQGLRLIYYSQIVNDFQKGDIAEGYSVSREKKESFPLTVTSAQKNPTAFYLCASSTALSSGYTFGSGTRLTVV.

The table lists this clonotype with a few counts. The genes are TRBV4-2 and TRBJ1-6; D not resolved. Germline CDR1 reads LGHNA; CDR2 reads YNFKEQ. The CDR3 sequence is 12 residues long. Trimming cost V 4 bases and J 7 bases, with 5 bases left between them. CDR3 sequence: CASSLPNSPLHF. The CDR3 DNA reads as TGTGCCAGCAGCCTTCCAAATTCACCCCTCCACTTT.

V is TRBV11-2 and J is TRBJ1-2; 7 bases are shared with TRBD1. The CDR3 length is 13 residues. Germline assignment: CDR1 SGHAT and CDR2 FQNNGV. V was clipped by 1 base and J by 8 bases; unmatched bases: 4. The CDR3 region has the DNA TGTGCCAGCAGCTTAGGGCAGGGGGGCGGCTACACCTTC. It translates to CASSLGQGGGYTF.

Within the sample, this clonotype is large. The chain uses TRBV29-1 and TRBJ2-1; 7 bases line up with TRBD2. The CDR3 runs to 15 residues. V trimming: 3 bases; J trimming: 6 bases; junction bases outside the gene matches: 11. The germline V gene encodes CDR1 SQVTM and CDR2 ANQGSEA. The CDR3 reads CSVDSGPQQGNEQFF. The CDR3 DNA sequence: TGCAGCGTTGATAGCGGGCCCCAGCAAGGCAATGAGCAGTTCTTC.

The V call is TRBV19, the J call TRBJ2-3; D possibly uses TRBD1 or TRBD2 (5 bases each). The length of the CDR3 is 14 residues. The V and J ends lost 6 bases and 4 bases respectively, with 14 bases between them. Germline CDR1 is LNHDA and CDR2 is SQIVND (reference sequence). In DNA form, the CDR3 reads TGTGCCAGTAGGAGCTACGGGACCGCAGATACGCAGTATTTT. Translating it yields CASRSYGTADTQYF.

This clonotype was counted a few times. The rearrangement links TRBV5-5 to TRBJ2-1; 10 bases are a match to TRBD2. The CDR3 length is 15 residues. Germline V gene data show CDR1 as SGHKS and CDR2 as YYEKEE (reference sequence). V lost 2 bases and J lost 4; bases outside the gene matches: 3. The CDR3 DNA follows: TGTGCCAGCAGCTTTGGACTAGCGGAATACAATGAGCAGTTCTTC. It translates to CASSFGLAEYNEQFF.

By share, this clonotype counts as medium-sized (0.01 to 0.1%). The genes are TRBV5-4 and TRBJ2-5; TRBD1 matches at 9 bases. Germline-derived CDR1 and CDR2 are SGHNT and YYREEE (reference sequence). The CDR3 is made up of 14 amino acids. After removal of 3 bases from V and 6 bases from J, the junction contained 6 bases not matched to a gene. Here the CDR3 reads CASSWGQGVKTQYF. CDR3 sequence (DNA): TGTGCCAGCAGCTGGGGACAGGGTGTAAAGACCCAGTACTTC.

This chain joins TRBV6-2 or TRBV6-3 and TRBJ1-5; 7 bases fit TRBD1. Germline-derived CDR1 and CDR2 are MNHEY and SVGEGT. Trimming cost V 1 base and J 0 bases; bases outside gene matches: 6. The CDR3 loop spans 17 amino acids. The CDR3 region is CASSYFGTAYSNQPQHF. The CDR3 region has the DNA TGTGCCAGCAGTTACTTCGGGACAGCTTATAGCAATCAGCCCCAGCATTTT.